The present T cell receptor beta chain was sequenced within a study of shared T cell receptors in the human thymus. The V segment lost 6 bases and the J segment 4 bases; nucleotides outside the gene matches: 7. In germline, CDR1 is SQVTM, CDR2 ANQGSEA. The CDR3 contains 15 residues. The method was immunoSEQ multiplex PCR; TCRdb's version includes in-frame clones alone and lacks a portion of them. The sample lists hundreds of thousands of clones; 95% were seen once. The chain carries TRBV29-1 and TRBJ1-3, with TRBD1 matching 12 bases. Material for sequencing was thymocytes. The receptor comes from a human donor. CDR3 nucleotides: TGCAGCGTAGAGGGACAGGGGGCGTCCGGAAACACCATATATTTT. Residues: CSVEGQGASGNTIYF.